Described below is a single T cell receptor beta chain sequence and its context. The protocol was immunoSEQ multiplex PCR, while the TCRdb copy is restricted to in-frame clones and leaves out a portion. Here the sample spans tens of thousands of clones, just under 75% being singletons. This entry is derived from a study of CD8 T cell repertoires and HIV-1 epitope variants. The CDR3 runs 12 residues. CDR1 is SGDLS and CDR2 is YYNGEE in the germline V gene. The ends were cut back, 4 bases at V and 4 bases at J, with 8 bases in the middle. This TCR was recovered from a male donor with HIV. The chain has TRBV9 and TRBJ1-2; D is unclear. Sequenced input: uncultured baseline CD8+ T cells from peripheral blood mononuclear cells (PBMCs). Written as DNA, the CDR3 is TGTGCCAGCAGCATAAACCGCTATGGCTACACCTTC. It encodes CASSINRYGYTF. The whole variable domain, remainder taken from reference TRBV9 and TRBJ1-2, is DSGVTQTPKHLITATGQRVTLRCSPRSGDLSVYWYQQSLDQGLQFLIQYYNGEERAKGNILERFSAQQFPDLHSELNLSSLELGDSALYFCASSINRYGYTFGSGTRLTVV.